The 13 T cell receptor beta chains listed next were all sequenced from one sample in a study of shared clonotypes between healthy human individuals. Generated by immunoSEQ multiplex PCR, the TCRdb table keeps only in-frame clones and is missing some. Of roughly 2,000,000 clones detected, around 93% appear once; the ten largest clones hold around 1.7%. Cells designated naive CD8 were CD45RO-negative and were positively selected for CCR7, with terminally differentiated effector memory CD45RA+ cells excluded. Sequenced sample: naive CD8+ T cells from PBMCs. These receptors all stem from a man in his late teens or twenties in good health. Some clones in this sample may be carry-over from other donors' samples.

V and J are TRBV7-8 and TRBJ2-2; D is perhaps TRBD2 (5 bases). Trimming pared 8 bases from V and 0 bases from J, leaving 13 bases between. The CDR3 sequence is 15 residues long. The germline gives CDR1 SGHVS, CDR2 FQNEAQ. The CDR3 is CASRSGNSNTGELFF. In nucleotides, the CDR3 is TGTGCCAGCCGCTCCGGGAATTCGAACACCGGGGAGCTGTTTTTT.

CDR3 nucleotide sequence: TGTGCCAGCAGCGGAGAGACAGGGAGGAACGAGCAGTACTTC. It codes for CASSGETGRNEQYF. This chain joins TRBV9 and TRBJ2-7; a possible D gene is TRBD1 (7 bases). The CDR3 totals 14 residues. Trimming took off 3 bases at V and 5 bases at J, with 15 bases between the two ends. Germline CDR1 reads SGDLS; CDR2 reads YYNGEE.

This clone was seen only once. The genes are TRBV28 and TRBJ2-1; the match to TRBD2 covers 9 bases. The CDR3 spans 16 residues. Trimming removed 2 bases from V and 4 bases from J; junction bases left unmatched: 6. Germline V CDR1 and CDR2: MDHEN, SYDVKM. The CDR3 region is CASSLVASGNYNEQFF. In DNA form, the CDR3 reads TGTGCCAGCAGTTTAGTTGCTAGCGGGAATTACAATGAGCAGTTCTTC. The full variable domain, rest sourced from reference TRBV28 and TRBJ2-1, is DVKVTQSSRYLVKRTGEKVFLECVQDMDHENMFWYRQDPGLGLRLIYFSYDVKMKEKGDIPEGYSVSREKKERFSLILESASTNQTSMYLCASSLVASGNYNEQFFGPGTRLTVL.

V and J are TRBV2 and TRBJ2-7, with 9 bases matching TRBD1. CDR1 is SNHLY, CDR2 FYNNEI, per germline. V trimming: 0 bases; J trimming: 3 bases; junction bases outside the gene matches: 6. This CDR3 is built from 16 residues. CDR3 coding DNA: TGTGCCAGCAGTGAAGCAAGGGGACAGGGACTCTACGAGCAGTACTTC. Residues: CASSEARGQGLYEQYF.

The CDR3 loop is CASSPQDREDYGYTF. CDR3 DNA: TGTGCCAGCAGCCCCCAGGACAGGGAGGACTATGGCTACACCTTC. The chain employs TRBV27 and TRBJ1-2; the match to TRBD1 covers 8 bases. J gave up 3 bases and V 6 bases, and 9 bases lay outside the gene matches. The CDR3 has 15 amino acids. Germline V CDR1 and CDR2: MNHEY, SMNVEV (reference sequence).

This clone appeared a single time. The chain recombines TRBV2 with TRBJ2-2; TRBD2 matches 13 bases. Germline CDR1 and CDR2: SNHLY and FYNNEI. This CDR3 is 15 amino acids long. V lost 9 bases to trimming and J lost 1 base; unmatched junction nucleotides: 2. In DNA form, the CDR3 reads TGTGCCAGGGGACTAGCGGGGATGAACACCGGGGAGCTGTTTTTT. Translation: CARGLAGMNTGELFF.

On this clone itself: Other DNA sequences within the sample encode an identical CDR3. The rearrangement links TRBV27 to TRBJ2-3; no clear D gene. V shed 3 bases and J shed 3 bases, with 7 bases lying between them. The CDR3 contains 13 residues. Germline CDR1 is MNHEY and CDR2 is SMNVEV (reference sequence). The CDR3 nucleotides read TGTGCCAGCAGTTTTTCGTCAACAGATACGCAGTATTTT. Its protein product is CASSFSSTDTQYF.

The count of this clone is one. The rearrangement joins TRBV4-1 to TRBJ2-3; D unresolved. Germline CDR1 MGHRA, CDR2 YSYEKL. The V end was cut by 0 bases, the J end by 10 bases, with 11 bases between. This CDR3 is built from 13 residues. CDR3 coding DNA: TGCGCCAGCAGCCAAGATATCCCCACGGCGCAGTATTTT. Encoded protein: CASSQDIPTAQYF.

The V call is TRBV11-2, the J call TRBJ1-1, with D perhaps TRBD1 (6 bases). Germline V gene data show CDR1 as SGHAT and CDR2 as FQNNGV. The V end was cut by 3 bases, the J end by 11 bases, with 13 bases between. The CDR3 is 12 amino acids. CDR3 region: CASSFTGSNAFF. In DNA, the CDR3 is TGTGCCAGCAGCTTCACAGGGAGTAACGCTTTCTTT.

The J gene is TRBJ2-3, the V gene TRBV10-3; 9 positions match TRBD2. V was pared by 0 bases and J by 4 bases, with 2 bases of the junction left unmatched. The CDR3 has 15 residues. The V gene's germline CDR1 is ENHRY and CDR2 SYGVKD. CDR3 nucleotides: TGTGCCATCAGTGAGTCGGTAGCGGGAGCAGATACGCAGTATTTT. It encodes CAISESVAGADTQYF.

V gene TRBV18 combines with J gene TRBJ2-5, with 7 bases identical to TRBD1. Per the germline V gene, CDR1 is KGHSH and CDR2 is LQKENI. Germline trimming cut 1 base from V and 0 bases from J; bases unmatched to any gene: 14. This CDR3 has 19 residues. The CDR3 sequence: CASSPRSVSTGLDQETQYF. The CDR3 coding sequence is TGTGCCAGCTCACCACGATCGGTCTCGACAGGGCTTGACCAAGAGACCCAGTACTTC.

This chain joins TRBV4-3 and TRBJ2-7; possibly TRBD1 or TRBD2 for D (5 bases each). Germline V gene sequence: CDR1 LGHNA, CDR2 YSLEER. Trimming cost V 6 bases and J 2 bases, with 14 bases left between them. This CDR3 is built from 14 residues. The CDR3 loop is CASSRGTATYEQYF. The CDR3 region has the DNA TGCGCCAGCAGTCGAGGGACGGCTACCTACGAGCAGTACTTC.

The chain recombines TRBV4-2 with TRBJ2-2; possible D gene TRBD1, 5 bases. The CDR3 length is 17 residues. V shed 3 bases and J shed 10 bases, with 24 bases lying between them. From germline, CDR1 is LGHNA and CDR2 YNFKEQ. The CDR3 DNA reads as TGTGCCAGCAGCCATAGCCAAGGCTCTCGTAGGGGCGCGGAGCTGTTTTTT. It is translated as CASSHSQGSRRGAELFF.